This TCR beta chain was profiled in a study of T cell repertoires in cytomegalovirus infection. Study overall: Both a matching HLA type and CMV infection were indicated by public TCR beta signatures.

Germline V gene data show CDR1 as SGHAT and CDR2 as FQNNGV. The CDR3 extends over 15 amino acids. V dropped 5 bases and J dropped 5 bases, with 13 bases sitting between them. This clonotype showed up many times. The antigen remains undetermined. MiXCR, run by TCRdb on the reads, gives a single entry per CDR3 protein. Of under 200,000 distinct CDR3 sequences listed, more than 9% were seen once; the top ten hold approximately 4.6%. Study findings and constraints: Dominating the ex vivo response were TCR beta clonotypes that were CMV-specific and HLA-C-restricted. Based on cumulative public TCR beta family frequency, carriers of CMV plus the relevant HLA were identified.

J is TRBJ1-6 and V is TRBV11-2; TRBD1 might be the D (6 bases). This receptor was taken from a human donor in good health (CMV status not recorded). Some clones in this sample may be carry-over from other donors' samples. The sample comprised PBMCs. As DNA, the CDR3 is TGTGCCAGCAGCCCTTGGACAGAGCATAATTCACCCCTCCACTTT. Translating gives CASSPWTEHNSPLHF.